The clone carrying this T cell receptor beta chain was counted between two and nine times. Antigen unknown. These data originate in a study of T cell repertoires in cytomegalovirus infection. Across the whole study: CMV infection together with matching HLA type was indicated by public TCR beta signatures. Study-wide findings and caveats: Across the ex vivo response, the dominant clonotypes were HLA-C-restricted CMV-specific TCR beta clonotypes.

TCRdb re-analysed the reads in MiXCR, keeping a single row per CDR3 protein. This sample yields about 890,000 distinct CDR3 sequences, of which roughly 30% are seen a single time; around an eighth belongs to the top ten. Germline V lookup: CDR1 SGHDN, CDR2 FVKESK. Trimming took off 0 bases at V and 3 bases at J, with 4 bases between the two ends. The CDR3 has 13 amino acids. This chain connects TRBV14 to TRBJ2-3; no clear D gene. The clonotype comes from a human donor in good health (CMV status not recorded). Some clones in this sample may be carry-over from other donors' samples. The material sequenced was cultured CD8+ T cells from PBMCs, taken from culture after CMV antigen stimulation. CDR3 coding DNA: TGTGCCAGCAGCCAAGAATGGACAGATACGCAGTATTTT. As protein: CASSQEWTDTQYF.